This is a list of T cell receptor beta chains from one sample in a study of early T cells in non-severe SARS-CoV-2 infection. MiXCR, run by TCRdb on the 5' RACE reads, gives a single entry per CDR3 protein. The sample lists about 92,000 distinct CDR3 sequences; around 17% were seen once. Sequenced material: whole blood. The receptors here all came from an adult who was a healthcare worker with PCR-confirmed SARS-CoV-2 infection or an uninfected control (not recorded which). The CDR3 runs from the conserved cysteine through the conserved F or W. The order of the fields is clone size, V gene, J gene, D gene, CDR3 DNA, CDR3 protein. The D gene is left open where the match is weak. Clone size is shown for a subset of rows, as once, few, many or a class of expanded clone.

many,TRBV24-1,TRBJ1-1,.,TGTGCCACCAGTGATTTCCGGACAGCTGAAGCTTTCTTT,CATSDFRTAEAFF
few,TRBV9,TRBJ1-2,.,TGTGCCAGCAGCGTTAGCCCAACCCCCGTCTATGGCTACACCTTC,CASSVSPTPVYGYTF
.,TRBV3-1,TRBJ2-2,.,TGTGCCAGCAGCCAAGGAATACCGAACACCGGGGAGCTGTTTTTT,CASSQGIPNTGELFF
.,TRBV15,TRBJ1-4,.,TGTGCCACCAGCAGAGGGGAGAATGAAAAACTGTTTTTT,CATSRGENEKLFF
many,TRBV12-3/TRBV12-4,TRBJ2-5,TRBD2,TGTGCCAGCAGTTTAGGGTCTAGCGGGGTGGCCGAGACCCAGTACTTC,CASSLGSSGVAETQYF
.,TRBV5-4,TRBJ2-1,TRBD2,TGTGCCAGCAGCTTTCCTAGCGGGAGGACTGGGAATGAGCAGTTCTTC,CASSFPSGRTGNEQFF
.,TRBV29-1,TRBJ2-7,.,TGCAGCGCCGGGGAGGCGGGTCCCTACGAGCAGTACTTC,CSAGEAGPYEQYF
.,TRBV19,TRBJ2-1,.,TGTGCCAGTAGTATAGGGACTGACTACAATGAGCAGTTCTTC,CASSIGTDYNEQFF
.,TRBV19,TRBJ1-3,.,TGTGCCAGTGGTCAGGAGGCAAGCTCTGGAAACACCATATATTTT,CASGQEASSGNTIYF
.,TRBV27,TRBJ1-4,TRBD1,TGTGCCAGCAGTTTGAGGTGGGACAGGAATGAAAAACTGTTTTTT,CASSLRWDRNEKLFF
few,TRBV6-2/TRBV6-3,TRBJ1-6,TRBD1,TGTGCCAGCAGTTACTTGACAGGGGAGAAGTCGGGAAATTCACCCCTCCACTTT,CASSYLTGEKSGNSPLHF
.,TRBV4-3,TRBJ1-1,TRBD1,TGCGCCAGCAGCCCGCAACTAGGGGGCTTAACTGAAGCTTTCTTT,CASSPQLGGLTEAFF
few,TRBV29-1,TRBJ1-1,.,TGCACAGTGCTGGGGGAAGGCACTGAAGCTTTCTTT,CTVLGEGTEAFF
.,TRBV18,TRBJ2-5,TRBD1,TGTGCCAGCTCACCTCGGACAGGCTCCCAAGAGACCCAGTACTTC,CASSPRTGSQETQYF
.,TRBV28,TRBJ1-1,.,TGTGCCAGCAGCCAGCCGTCGAAGACTGAAGCTTTCTTT,CASSQPSKTEAFF
.,TRBV6-2/TRBV6-3,TRBJ2-4,.,TGTGCCAGCAGCGGCGCGGACAGAATTAACGTCAAAAACATTCAGTACTTC,CASSGADRINVKNIQYF
few,TRBV6-1,TRBJ2-5,.,TGTGCCACCCTGAGGGGGGGCTCAGAGACCCAGTACTTC,CATLRGGSETQYF
few,TRBV3-1,TRBJ1-2,.,TGTGCCAGCAGCCACGAGGGGAACTATGGCTACACCTTC,CASSHEGNYGYTF
.,TRBV27,TRBJ1-2,.,TGTGCCAGCAGTTTATCCGGCAGGGACTATGGCTACACCTTC,CASSLSGRDYGYTF
many,TRBV19,TRBJ2-7,.,TGTGCCAGCGCCCCGGGACAAGTCTACGAGCAGTACTTC,CASAPGQVYEQYF
few,TRBV3-1,TRBJ2-2,.,TGTGCCAGCAGCCCACCGACCGGAGCCGGGGAGCTGTTTTTT,CASSPPTGAGELFF
many,TRBV6-4,TRBJ2-2,.,TGTGCCAGCAGTGCGGGGAACACCGGGGAGCTGTTTTTT,CASSAGNTGELFF
many,TRBV5-4,TRBJ2-5,TRBD1,TGTGCCAGCAGCCGGGACAGGGGGTTTGAGACCCAGTACTTC,CASSRDRGFETQYF
few,TRBV7-2,TRBJ1-2,.,TGTGCCAGCAGCTTAGTCGTTTCCTATGGCTACACCTTC,CASSLVVSYGYTF
few,TRBV28,TRBJ2-6,.,TGTGCCAGCAGTTTAATAGCGACGAGCTCTGGGGCCAACGTCCTGACTTTC,CASSLIATSSGANVLTF
.,TRBV6-5,TRBJ2-6,TRBD1,TGTGCCAGCAGACCTGGACAGGGGGCTGGGGCCAACGTCCTGACTTTC,CASRPGQGAGANVLTF
few,TRBV28,TRBJ1-5,.,TGTGCCAGCAGCCTAGATCAAAATCAGCCCCAGCATTTT,CASSLDQNQPQHF
.,TRBV5-5,TRBJ1-1,.,TGTGCCAGCAGCTCGGGCCCTAGGAGCACTGAAGCTTTCTTT,CASSSGPRSTEAFF
.,TRBV12-3/TRBV12-4,TRBJ2-2,.,TGTGCCAGCAGTCGGACTAAAGTAACGGCCGGGGAGCTGTTTTTT,CASSRTKVTAGELFF